This entry lists 29 T cell receptor beta chains sequenced from one sample in a study of blood T cell repertoires in COVID-19. The protocol was immunoSEQ multiplex PCR, while the TCRdb copy is restricted to in-frame clones and leaves out a portion. The sample consists of about 150,000 clones, about 90% of them appearing once. The sample comprised PBMCs or T cells enriched from blood (not recorded which). These receptors were collected from a woman in her forties or fifties who had recovered from COVID-19.

This chain links TRBV5-4 with TRBJ1-4; TRBD1 matches at 7 bases. J gave up 5 bases and V 4 bases, and 5 bases lay outside the gene matches. Germline V lookup: CDR1 SGHNT, CDR2 YYREEE (reference sequence). The CDR3 runs to 14 residues. The CDR3 reads CASSLGQINEKLFF. DNA of the CDR3: TGTGCCAGCAGCCTGGGACAGATAAATGAAAAACTGTTTTTT.

The rearrangement joins TRBV6-5 to TRBJ2-2; 10 bases line up with TRBD1. The CDR3 runs to 15 residues. CDR1 and CDR2 from the germline V gene are MNHEY and SVGAGI. The ends lost 2 bases at V and 3 bases at J; junction bases unmatched: 0. The CDR3 coding sequence is TGTGCCAGCAGTTACGGGACAGGGGACACCGGGGAGCTGTTTTTT. Amino acids: CASSYGTGDTGELFF.

This clone appeared once. This rearrangement joins TRBV12-3 or TRBV12-4 to TRBJ2-2; D remains unclear. V lost 1 base, J lost 6 bases, and 6 bases lay in between. This CDR3 has 13 amino acids. In DNA form, the CDR3 reads TGTGCCAGCAGTTTAGTGGGCGCCGGGGAGCTGTTTTTT. Translated, it gives CASSLVGAGELFF.

V usage is TRBV5-1 and J usage is TRBJ1-2, with 7 bases aligning to TRBD1. Germline V gene data show CDR1 as SGHRS and CDR2 as YFSETQ. The CDR3 has 17 residues. The V and J ends lost 0 bases and 2 bases, in that order; junction bases with no gene match: 10. This CDR3 reads CASSLAGTAVPNYGYTF. DNA of the CDR3: TGCGCCAGCAGCTTGGCCGGGACAGCAGTACCAAACTATGGCTACACCTTC.

The V gene is TRBV5-1, the J gene TRBJ2-2; 9 bases map to TRBD2. The CDR3 length is 15 residues. The V segment lost 2 bases and the J segment 1 base; nucleotides outside the gene matches: 0. Germline CDR1 and CDR2: SGHRS and YFSETQ. CDR3 DNA sequence: TGCGCCAGCAGCTTTAGCGGGAGGAACACCGGGGAGCTGTTTTTT. Translated: CASSFSGRNTGELFF. Combining the CDR3 with reference TRBV5-1 and TRBJ2-2 gives the whole variable domain KAGVTQTPRYLIKTRGQQVTLSCSPISGHRSVSWYQQTPGQGLQFLFEYFSETQRNKGNFPGRFSGRQFSNSRSEMNVSTLELGDSALYLCASSFSGRNTGELFFGEGSRLTVL.

The V and J genes are TRBV21-1 and TRBJ2-2; TRBD2, the table's D call, lacks a check against the DNA. TRBV21-1 is recorded as a pseudogene. The CDR3 runs to 17 residues. CDR3 loop: CASSRRLTSGNTGELFF. The CDR3 coding sequence is TGTGCCAGCAGCAGACGATTGACTAGCGGAAACACCGGGGAGCTGTTTTTT.

This rearrangement joins TRBV2 to TRBJ1-4; no firm D call. V shed 4 bases and J shed 3 bases, with 12 bases lying between them. Per germline, CDR1 SNHLY and CDR2 FYNNEI. The CDR3 totals 15 residues. Written as DNA, the CDR3 is TGTGCCAGCAGTGGGGCCCCAGGTCCTAATGAAAAACTGTTTTTT. Its protein is CASSGAPGPNEKLFF.

This clone turned up a few times. The V gene is TRBV5-1, the J gene TRBJ2-1; possibly TRBD1 for D (7 bases). V lost 4 bases and J 9 bases, leaving 14 bases between the germline ends. This CDR3 has 13 residues. CDR1 and CDR2 (germline): SGHRS, YFSETQ. CDR3 coding DNA: TGCGCCAGCAGCAACCAGGGGGGTAGTGAGCAGTTCTTC. This codes for CASSNQGGSEQFF.

This chain joins TRBV19 and TRBJ1-2; TRBD1 might be the D (6 bases). The CDR3 covers 15 residues. V was clipped by 0 bases and J by 8 bases, with 16 bases between them. Germline assignment: CDR1 LNHDA and CDR2 SQIVND (reference sequence). CDR3 DNA sequence: TGTGCCAGTAGTATAGACAAGACAGGCTTTGAAGGCTACACCTTC. Translated: CASSIDKTGFEGYTF.

In DNA form, the CDR3 reads TGTGCCAGCAGACAGGGACAGGGTAGGAGCTACACCTTC. It encodes CASRQGQGRSYTF. The chain combines TRBV6-5 with TRBJ1-2; 9 bases align to TRBD1. Per germline, CDR1 MNHEY and CDR2 SVGAGI. This CDR3 spans 13 amino acids. J was trimmed by 9 bases and V by 6 bases; bases with no gene match: 8.

The chain couples TRBV7-9 to TRBJ2-6; D unclear. CDR3 size: 15 residues. Trimming cost V 5 bases and J 1 base, with 9 bases left between them. The germline gives CDR1 SEHNR, CDR2 FQNEAQ (reference sequence). The CDR3 loop is CASSRTRSGANVLTF. DNA of the CDR3: TGTGCCAGCAGCCGCACTCGGTCTGGGGCCAACGTCCTGACTTTC.

This clone appeared a few times. The chain has TRBV11-2 and TRBJ1-4; 9 bases agree with TRBD1. V was pared by 5 bases and J by 5 bases, with 6 bases of the junction left unmatched. The CDR3 covers 15 residues. Per the germline V gene, CDR1 is SGHAT and CDR2 is FQNNGV. CDR3 sequence reads: CASSKDRGANEKLFF. The CDR3 bases are TGTGCCAGCAGCAAGGACAGGGGCGCAAATGAAAAACTGTTTTTT.

The chain is built from TRBV19 and TRBJ1-5, with D maybe TRBD1 (5 bases). V lost 2 bases and J lost 2, with 13 bases in between. Germline CDR1 is LNHDA and CDR2 is SQIVND (reference sequence). The CDR3 has 16 residues. This CDR3 is CASSIIGDGGNQPQHF. DNA of the CDR3: TGTGCCAGTAGTATAATAGGGGATGGTGGCAATCAGCCCCAGCATTTT.

This clone was counted once. V gene TRBV27 combines with J gene TRBJ1-1; 9 bases are shared with TRBD1. The CDR3 runs to 12 residues. The J segment lost 11 bases and the V segment lost 6 bases, leaving 7 bases of the junction unmatched. Per germline, CDR1 MNHEY and CDR2 SMNVEV (reference sequence). The CDR3 loop reads CASRSTGGVAFF. In DNA form, the CDR3 reads TGTGCCAGCAGATCCACAGGGGGCGTCGCTTTCTTT.

The V call is TRBV24-1, the J call TRBJ1-5; D perhaps matches TRBD1 (5 bases). V was cut by 3 bases and J by 4 bases, with 6 bases left in between. Per germline, CDR1 KGHDR and CDR2 SFDVKD. CDR3 size: 13 residues. CDR3 region: CATSDGGNQPQHF. DNA of the CDR3: TGTGCCACCAGTGATGGGGGGAATCAGCCCCAGCATTTT.

V is TRBV24-1 and J is TRBJ2-1; 7 bases fit TRBD1. Per germline, CDR1 KGHDR and CDR2 SFDVKD. V trimming: 4 bases; J trimming: 13 bases; junction bases outside the gene matches: 3. The CDR3 is 11 residues long. Here the CDR3 DNA reads TGTGCCACCAGTGAAAGGGACAGCCAGTTCTTC. This gives the protein CATSERDSQFF.

The CDR3 loop reads CASSVMGQGAREKLFF. CDR3 sequence (DNA): TGTGCCAGCAGCGTTATGGGACAGGGGGCGCGGGAAAAACTGTTTTTT. The chain carries TRBV5-4 and TRBJ1-4; 12 bases agree with TRBD1. Germline loops: CDR1 SGHNT, CDR2 YYREEE (reference sequence). After removal of 4 bases from V and 8 bases from J, the junction contained 9 bases not matched to a gene. This CDR3 region has 16 residues.

In its sample, this clone was seen once. J is TRBJ2-7 and V is TRBV10-1; possibly TRBD2 for D (6 bases). The CDR3 is made up of 13 amino acids. V was shortened by 5 bases and J by 7 bases, with 15 bases between the two germline ends. Germline CDR1 is WNHNN and CDR2 is SYGVQD (reference sequence). The CDR3 here is CASSSLLGGEQYF. As DNA, the CDR3 is TGCGCCAGCAGTTCCCTATTGGGGGGTGAGCAGTACTTC.

This chain connects TRBV3-1 (or the pseudogene TRBV3-2) to TRBJ2-7; 7 bases match TRBD1. The germline V gene encodes CDR1 LGHDT and CDR2 YNNKEL (reference sequence). V shed 4 bases and J 2 bases; nucleotides not matched to a gene: 2. This CDR3 spans 13 amino acids. CDR3 in amino acids: CASSLQGAYEQYF. The DNA for the CDR3 is TGTGCCAGCAGCCTCCAGGGGGCCTACGAGCAGTACTTC.

The rearrangement uses TRBV3-1 (or the pseudogene TRBV3-2) and TRBJ2-5; the match to TRBD2 covers 11 bases. The CDR3 is 15 amino acids. CDR1 and CDR2 (germline): LGHDT, YNNKEL (reference sequence). V shed 1 base and J 2 bases; nucleotides not matched to a gene: 0. The CDR3: CASSQASGRQETQYF. The CDR3 nucleotides read TGTGCCAGCAGCCAAGCTAGCGGGAGGCAAGAGACCCAGTACTTC.

The chain links TRBV19 to TRBJ2-5; the D gene is possibly TRBD1 (6 bases). The ends were cut back, 6 bases at V and 1 base at J, with 15 bases in the middle. CDR1 and CDR2 from the germline V gene are LNHDA and SQIVND (reference sequence). There are 15 residues in the CDR3. The CDR3 DNA follows: TGTGCCAGTAGCACGACAGGTCTAACCCAAGAGACCCAGTACTTC. It translates to CASSTTGLTQETQYF.

In DNA, the CDR3 is TGTGCCAGCAGCCAAGTCCGGACAGGGTATAATGAGCAGTTCTTC. Translated: CASSQVRTGYNEQFF. The chain links TRBV3-1 (or the pseudogene TRBV3-2) to TRBJ2-1, with 8 bases that match TRBD1. Per the germline V gene, CDR1 is LGHDT and CDR2 is YNNKEL (reference sequence). The CDR3 is made up of 15 amino acids. The V segment lost 1 base and the J segment 7 bases; nucleotides outside the gene matches: 6.

DNA for the CDR3: TGTGCCAGCAGCCCCCAATGGGGGCTAGCGGACCTTACAGATACGCAGTATTTT. Protein: CASSPQWGLADLTDTQYF. This chain joins TRBV9 and TRBJ2-3, with D maybe TRBD2 (7 bases). V lost 4 bases to trimming and J lost 3 bases, with 24 bases between them. From germline, CDR1 is SGDLS and CDR2 YYNGEE. The CDR3 contains 18 residues.

CDR3 DNA sequence: TGTGCCTGGAAACTAGCGGGAGGTTTCTACGAGCAGTACTTC. This sequence encodes CAWKLAGGFYEQYF. The genes are TRBV30 and TRBJ2-7; 12 bases line up with TRBD2. V trimming: 4 bases; J trimming: 3 bases; junction bases outside the gene matches: 4. The germline V gene encodes CDR1 GTSNPN and CDR2 SVGIG (reference sequence). CDR3 length: 14 residues. The variable domain in full, with the rest retrieved from reference TRBV30 and TRBJ2-7, is SQTIHQWPATLVQPVGSPLSLECTVEGTSNPNLYWYRQAAGRGLQLLFYSVGIGQISSEVPQNLSASRPQDRQFILSSKKLLLSDSGFYLCAWKLAGGFYEQYFGPGTRLTVT.

The genes are TRBV10-3 and TRBJ2-7; 9 bases align to TRBD1. The CDR3 consists of 15 residues. The junction had 12 bases not matched to a gene; V was cut back by 6 bases and J by 6 bases. From germline, CDR1 is ENHRY and CDR2 SYGVKD. CDR3 nucleotide sequence: TGTGCCATCAGAGGGACAGGGCCGACTGGGGGCGAGCAGTACTTC. Amino acids: CAIRGTGPTGGEQYF.

J is TRBJ2-7 and V is TRBV6-1, with D possibly TRBD1 on 5 matching bases. There are 13 residues in the CDR3. Germline V gene sequence: CDR1 MNHNS, CDR2 SASEGT. Deletions cut 1 base from V and 4 bases from J, with 8 bases between. As DNA, the CDR3 is TGTGCCAGCAGTGAAGGGACACCTTACGAGCAGTACTTC. It specifies CASSEGTPYEQYF.

The chain has TRBV19 and TRBJ1-5; D uncertain. The CDR3 totals 15 residues. CDR1 LNHDA and CDR2 SQIVND come from the germline V gene (reference sequence). Trimming took off 3 bases at V and 0 bases at J, with 9 bases between the two ends. The CDR3 bases are TGTGCCAGTAGTATCCCTAATTATAGCAATCAGCCCCAGCATTTT. As protein: CASSIPNYSNQPQHF.

This clone was counted between two and nine times. CDR3 coding DNA: TGTGCCAGTAGTATTACAAAGAACACTGAAGCTTTCTTT. Translation gives CASSITKNTEAFF. This rearrangement joins TRBV19 to TRBJ1-1; D remains ambiguous. This CDR3 spans 13 amino acids. V dropped 3 bases and J dropped 1 base, with 6 bases sitting between them. Germline V gene lookup returns CDR1 LNHDA and CDR2 SQIVND (reference sequence).

This sequence joins TRBV7-9 and TRBJ2-1; the D gene is possibly TRBD2 (5 bases). V shed 5 bases and J shed 7 bases, with 12 bases lying between them. There are 13 residues in the CDR3. Germline values: CDR1 SEHNR, CDR2 FQNEAQ (reference sequence). This chain's CDR3 is CASSPLGRNEQFF. CDR3 bases: TGTGCCAGCAGCCCATTAGGGAGAAATGAGCAGTTCTTC.